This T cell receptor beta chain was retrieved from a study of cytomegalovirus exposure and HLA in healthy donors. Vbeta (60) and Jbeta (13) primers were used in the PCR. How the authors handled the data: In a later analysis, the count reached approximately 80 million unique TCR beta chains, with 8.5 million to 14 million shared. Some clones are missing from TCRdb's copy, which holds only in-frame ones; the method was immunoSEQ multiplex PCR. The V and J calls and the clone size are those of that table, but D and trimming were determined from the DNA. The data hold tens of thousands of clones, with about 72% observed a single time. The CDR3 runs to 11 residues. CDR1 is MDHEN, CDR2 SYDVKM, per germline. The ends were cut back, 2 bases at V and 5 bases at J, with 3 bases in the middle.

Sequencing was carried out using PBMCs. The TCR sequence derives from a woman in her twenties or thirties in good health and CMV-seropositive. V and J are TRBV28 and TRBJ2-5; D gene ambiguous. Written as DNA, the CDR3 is TGTGCCAGCAGTTTACTGGAGACCCAGTACTTC. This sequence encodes CASSLLETQYF.